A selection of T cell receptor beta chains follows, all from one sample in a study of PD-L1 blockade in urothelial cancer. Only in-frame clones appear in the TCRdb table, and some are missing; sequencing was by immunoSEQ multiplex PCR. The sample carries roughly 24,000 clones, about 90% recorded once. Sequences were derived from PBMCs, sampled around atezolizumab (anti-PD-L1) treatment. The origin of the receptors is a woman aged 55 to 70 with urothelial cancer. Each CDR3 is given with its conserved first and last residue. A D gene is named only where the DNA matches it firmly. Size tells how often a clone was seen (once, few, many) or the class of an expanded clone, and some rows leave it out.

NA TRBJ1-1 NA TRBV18 TGTGCCAGCTCACCACGTGAGGGTGGGATGAACACTGAAGCTTTCTTT CASSPREGGMNTEAFF
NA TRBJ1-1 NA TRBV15 TGTGCCACCAGCAGGGACTGGAATACTGAAGCTTTCTTT CATSRDWNTEAFF
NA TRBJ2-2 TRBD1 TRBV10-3 TGTGCCATCAGTGCCTTGGGACAGAGAGGTTCCGGGGAGCTGTTTTTT CAISALGQRGSGELFF
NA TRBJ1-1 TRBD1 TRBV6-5 TGTGCCAGCAGGAAAGACAGGGCTGCTGAAGCTTTCTTT CASRKDRAAEAFF
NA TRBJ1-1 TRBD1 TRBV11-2 TGTGCCAGCAGCCCGCGACAGGGGCTGAACACTGAAGCTTTCTTT CASSPRQGLNTEAFF
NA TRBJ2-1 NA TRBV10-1 TGCGCCAGCAGTGAGTCCAACAATGAGCAGTTCTTC CASSESNNEQFF
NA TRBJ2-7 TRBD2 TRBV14 TGTGCCAGCAGCCAGACCGGACTAGCCTACGAGCAGTACTTC CASSQTGLAYEQYF
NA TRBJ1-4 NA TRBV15 TGTGCCACCCGCGCGGGTTTGGCGACTAATGAAAAACTGTTTTTT CATRAGLATNEKLFF
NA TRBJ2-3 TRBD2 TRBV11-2 TGTGCCAGCAGCTTAGCAGGCGGGAGTGTGGCAGATACGCAGTATTTT CASSLAGGSVADTQYF
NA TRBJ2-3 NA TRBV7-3 TGTGCCAGCAGCCGAGGGCTCCTAGATACGCAGTATTTT CASSRGLLDTQYF
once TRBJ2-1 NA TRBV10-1 TGCGCCAGCAGCGATCGGGTAGGGAGAAACAATGAGCAGTTCTTC CASSDRVGRNNEQFF
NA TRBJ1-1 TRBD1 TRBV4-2 TGTGCCAGCACTGGGGACAGGGGGAAGAAAGCTTTCTTT CASTGDRGKKAFF
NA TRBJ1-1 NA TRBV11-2 TGTGCCAGCAGCTTAGATGGAGGTGTGAACACTGAAGCTTTCTTT CASSLDGGVNTEAFF
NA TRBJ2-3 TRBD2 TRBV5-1 TGCGCCAGCAGCCTCAGGGTGGGAGGGCCCTCCCGAGGATTAGATACGCAGTATTTT CASSLRVGGPSRGLDTQYF
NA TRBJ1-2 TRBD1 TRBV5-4 TGTGCCAGCAGCTTACAGGGGATTTATGGCTACACCTTC CASSLQGIYGYTF
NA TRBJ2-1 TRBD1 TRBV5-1 TGCGCCAGCAGCAGGGACAGGGGAAATGAGCAGTTCTTC CASSRDRGNEQFF
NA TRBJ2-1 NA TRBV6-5 TGTGCCAGCAGTTACTCGATTGGGCGCCGTGGGGCCGAGCAGTTCTTC CASSYSIGRRGAEQFF